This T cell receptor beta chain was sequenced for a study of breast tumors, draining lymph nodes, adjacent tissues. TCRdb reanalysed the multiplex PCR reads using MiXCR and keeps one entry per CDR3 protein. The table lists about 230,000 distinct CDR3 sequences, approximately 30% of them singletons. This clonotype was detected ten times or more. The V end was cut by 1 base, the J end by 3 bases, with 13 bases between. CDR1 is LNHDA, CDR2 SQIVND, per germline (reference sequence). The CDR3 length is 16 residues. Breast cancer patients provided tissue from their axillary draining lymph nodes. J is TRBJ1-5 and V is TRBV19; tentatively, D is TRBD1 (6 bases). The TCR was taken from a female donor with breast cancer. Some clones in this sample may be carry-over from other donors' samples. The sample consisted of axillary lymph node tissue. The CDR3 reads CASSIGGLSINQPQHF. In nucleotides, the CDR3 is TGTGCCAGTAGTATAGGGGGGCTGAGTATCAATCAGCCCCAGCATTTT.